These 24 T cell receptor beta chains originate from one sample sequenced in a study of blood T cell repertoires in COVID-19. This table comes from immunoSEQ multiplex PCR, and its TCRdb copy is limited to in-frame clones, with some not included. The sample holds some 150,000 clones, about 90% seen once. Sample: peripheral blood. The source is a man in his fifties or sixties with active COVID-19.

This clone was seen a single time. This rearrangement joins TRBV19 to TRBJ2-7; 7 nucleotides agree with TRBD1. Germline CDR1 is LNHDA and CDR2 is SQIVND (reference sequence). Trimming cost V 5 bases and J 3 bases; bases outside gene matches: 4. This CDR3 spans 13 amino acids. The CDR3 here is CASSGDRSYEQYF. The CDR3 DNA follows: TGTGCCAGTAGTGGGGACAGAAGCTACGAGCAGTACTTC.

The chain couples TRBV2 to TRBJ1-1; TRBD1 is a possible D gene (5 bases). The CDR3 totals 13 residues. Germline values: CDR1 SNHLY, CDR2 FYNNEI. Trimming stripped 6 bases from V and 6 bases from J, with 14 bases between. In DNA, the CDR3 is TGTGCCAGCAGGATTCAGGGCCCAGCTGAAGCTTTCTTT. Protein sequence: CASRIQGPAEAFF.

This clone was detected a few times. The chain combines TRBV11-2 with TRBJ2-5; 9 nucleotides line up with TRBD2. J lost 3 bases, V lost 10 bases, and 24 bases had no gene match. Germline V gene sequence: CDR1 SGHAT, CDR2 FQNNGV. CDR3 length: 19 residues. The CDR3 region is CATRGIRSSGGRGEETQYF. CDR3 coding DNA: TGTGCCACCCGCGGGATAAGGTCGAGCGGGGGGCGGGGAGAAGAGACCCAGTACTTC.

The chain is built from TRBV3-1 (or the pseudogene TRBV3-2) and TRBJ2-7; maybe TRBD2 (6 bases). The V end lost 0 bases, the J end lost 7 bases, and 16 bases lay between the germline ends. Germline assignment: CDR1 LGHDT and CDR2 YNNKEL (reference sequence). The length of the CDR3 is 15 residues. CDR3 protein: CASSQDRTRGGEQYF. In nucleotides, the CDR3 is TGTGCCAGCAGCCAAGATCGGACGCGGGGTGGTGAGCAGTACTTC.

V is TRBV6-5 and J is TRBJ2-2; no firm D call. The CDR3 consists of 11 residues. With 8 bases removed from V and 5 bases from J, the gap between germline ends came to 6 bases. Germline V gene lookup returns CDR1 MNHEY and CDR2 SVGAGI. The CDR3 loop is CASRLTGELFF. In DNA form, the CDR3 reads TGTGCCAGCCGGTTGACCGGGGAGCTGTTTTTT.

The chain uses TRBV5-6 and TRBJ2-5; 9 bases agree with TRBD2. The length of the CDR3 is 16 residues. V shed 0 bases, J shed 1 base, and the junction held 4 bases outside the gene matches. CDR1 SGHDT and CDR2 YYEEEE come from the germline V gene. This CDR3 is CASSLGLAGAQETQYF. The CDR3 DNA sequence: TGTGCCAGCAGCTTGGGGTTAGCGGGGGCCCAAGAGACCCAGTACTTC.

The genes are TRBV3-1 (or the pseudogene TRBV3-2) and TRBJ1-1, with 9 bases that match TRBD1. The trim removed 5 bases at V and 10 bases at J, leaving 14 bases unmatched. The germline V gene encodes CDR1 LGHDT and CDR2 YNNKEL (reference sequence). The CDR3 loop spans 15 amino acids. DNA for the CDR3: TGTGCCAGCAGCTTGAGCTTACAGGGGGCCCGGGGAGCTTTCTTT. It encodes CASSLSLQGARGAFF.

The CDR3 spells CATSGGSYNEQFF. CDR3 DNA: TGTGCCACCTCGGGGGGATCCTACAATGAGCAGTTCTTC. The V gene is TRBV6-6, the J gene TRBJ2-1; TRBD2 matches 7 bases. There are 13 residues in the CDR3. J lost 1 base, V lost 10 bases, and 4 bases had no gene match. Germline CDR1 MNHNY, CDR2 SVGAGI (reference sequence).

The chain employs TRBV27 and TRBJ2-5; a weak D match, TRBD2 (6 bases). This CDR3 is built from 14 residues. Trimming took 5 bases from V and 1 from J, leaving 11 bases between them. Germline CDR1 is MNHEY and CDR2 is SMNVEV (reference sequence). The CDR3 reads CASSNAGLQETQYF. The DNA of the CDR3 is TGTGCCAGCAGTAATGCGGGGCTCCAAGAGACCCAGTACTTC.

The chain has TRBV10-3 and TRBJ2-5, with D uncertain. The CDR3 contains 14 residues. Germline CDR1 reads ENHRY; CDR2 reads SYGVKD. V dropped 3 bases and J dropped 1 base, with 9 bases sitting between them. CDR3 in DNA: TGTGCCATCAGTGAAGAGCCGTTCCAAGAGACCCAGTACTTC. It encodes CAISEEPFQETQYF.

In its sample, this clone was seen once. CDR3 DNA: TGTGCTAGTGGTTTGGTACACGGAGGGGAATCCTCTGGAAACACCATATATTTT. It codes for CASGLVHGGESSGNTIYF. The chain is built from TRBV12-5 and TRBJ1-3, with D perhaps TRBD1 (5 bases). The CDR3 runs 18 residues. V was pared by 0 bases and J by 0 bases, with 15 bases between. Germline V lookup: CDR1 LGHNT, CDR2 FRNRAP.

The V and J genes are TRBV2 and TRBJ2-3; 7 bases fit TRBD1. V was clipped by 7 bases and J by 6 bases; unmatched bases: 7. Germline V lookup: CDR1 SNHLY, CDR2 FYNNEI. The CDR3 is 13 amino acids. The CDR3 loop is CASKTGYGDTQYF. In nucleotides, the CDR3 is TGTGCCAGCAAGACAGGGTATGGGGATACGCAGTATTTT.

The chain's CDR3 is CASSPSGQGGYTF. CDR3 in DNA: TGTGCCAGCTCACCCTCGGGACAGGGTGGCTACACCTTC. The rearrangement uses TRBV18 and TRBJ1-2, with 9 bases identical to TRBD1. This CDR3 region has 13 residues. The J segment lost 7 bases and the V segment lost 3 bases, leaving 3 bases of the junction unmatched. CDR1 and CDR2 (germline): KGHSH, LQKENI.

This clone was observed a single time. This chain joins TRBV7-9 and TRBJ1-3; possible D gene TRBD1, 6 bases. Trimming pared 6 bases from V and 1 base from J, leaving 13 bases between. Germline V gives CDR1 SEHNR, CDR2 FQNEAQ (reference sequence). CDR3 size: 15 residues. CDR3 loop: CASRQQGRSGNTIYF. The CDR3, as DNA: TGTGCCAGCAGGCAACAGGGTCGATCTGGAAACACCATATATTTT.

CDR3 bases: TGTGCCAGCAGCCCCGGGAACTTTGAGACCCAGTACTTC. Translated, it gives CASSPGNFETQYF. This chain connects TRBV7-3 to TRBJ2-5; possibly TRBD2 for D (5 bases). V was cut by 5 bases and J by 5 bases, with 12 bases left in between. CDR1 and CDR2 (germline): SGHTA, FQGTGA. The CDR3 sequence is 13 residues long.

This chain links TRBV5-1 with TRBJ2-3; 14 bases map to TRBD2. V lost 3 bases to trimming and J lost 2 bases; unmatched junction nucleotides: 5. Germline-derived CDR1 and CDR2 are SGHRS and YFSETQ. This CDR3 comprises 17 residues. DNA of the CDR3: TGCGCCAGCAGCTCGGGACTAGCGGGGGCGCTCACAGATACGCAGTATTTT. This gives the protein CASSSGLAGALTDTQYF. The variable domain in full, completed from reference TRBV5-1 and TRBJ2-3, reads KAGVTQTPRYLIKTRGQQVTLSCSPISGHRSVSWYQQTPGQGLQFLFEYFSETQRNKGNFPGRFSGRQFSNSRSEMNVSTLELGDSALYLCASSSGLAGALTDTQYFGPGTRLTVL.

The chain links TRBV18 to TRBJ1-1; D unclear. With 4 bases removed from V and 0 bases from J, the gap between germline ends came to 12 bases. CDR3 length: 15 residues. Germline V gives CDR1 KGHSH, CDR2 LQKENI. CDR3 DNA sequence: TGTGCCAGCTCACTAGGCGGAAACATGAACACTGAAGCTTTCTTT. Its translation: CASSLGGNMNTEAFF.

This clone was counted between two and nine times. The CDR3 nucleotides read TGCGCCAGCAGCCCAGGACAGGCCAAGCGGCTTACCGGGGAGCTGTTTTTT. Translated, it gives CASSPGQAKRLTGELFF. The chain employs TRBV4-1 and TRBJ2-2, with TRBD1 matching 7 bases. There are 17 residues in the CDR3. From germline, CDR1 is MGHRA and CDR2 YSYEKL. V trimming: 4 bases; J trimming: 5 bases; junction bases outside the gene matches: 13.

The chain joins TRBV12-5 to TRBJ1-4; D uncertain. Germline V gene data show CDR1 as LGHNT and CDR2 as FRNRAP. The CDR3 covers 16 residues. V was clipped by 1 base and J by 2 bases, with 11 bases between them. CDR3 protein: CASGLGVGKTNEKLFF. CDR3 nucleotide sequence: TGTGCTAGTGGTTTGGGGGTCGGGAAGACTAATGAAAAACTGTTTTTT.

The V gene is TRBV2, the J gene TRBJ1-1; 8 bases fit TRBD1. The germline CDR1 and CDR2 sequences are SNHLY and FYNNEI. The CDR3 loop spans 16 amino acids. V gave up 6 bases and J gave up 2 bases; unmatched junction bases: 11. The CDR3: CASRTRGGQDNTEAFF. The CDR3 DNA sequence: TGTGCCAGCAGAACCAGGGGGGGACAGGATAACACTGAAGCTTTCTTT.

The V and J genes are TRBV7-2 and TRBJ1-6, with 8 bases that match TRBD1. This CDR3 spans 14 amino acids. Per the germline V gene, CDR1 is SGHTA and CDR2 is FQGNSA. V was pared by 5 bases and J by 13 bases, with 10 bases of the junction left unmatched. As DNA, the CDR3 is TGTGCCAGCAGCATCCGGGACAGGTCTAATCCCCTCCACTTT. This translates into CASSIRDRSNPLHF. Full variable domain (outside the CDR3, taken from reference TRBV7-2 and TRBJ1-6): GAGVSQSPSNKVTEKGKDVELRCDPISGHTALYWYRQSLGQGLEFLIYFQGNSAPDKSGLPSDRFSAERTGGSVSTLTIQRTQQEDSAVYLCASSIRDRSNPLHFGNGTRLTVT.

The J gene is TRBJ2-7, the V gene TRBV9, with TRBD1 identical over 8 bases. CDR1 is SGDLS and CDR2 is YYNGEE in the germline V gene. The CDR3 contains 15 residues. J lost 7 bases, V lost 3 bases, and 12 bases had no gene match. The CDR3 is CASSATGDRAGEQYF. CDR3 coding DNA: TGTGCCAGCAGCGCGACAGGGGATAGGGCTGGGGAGCAGTACTTC.

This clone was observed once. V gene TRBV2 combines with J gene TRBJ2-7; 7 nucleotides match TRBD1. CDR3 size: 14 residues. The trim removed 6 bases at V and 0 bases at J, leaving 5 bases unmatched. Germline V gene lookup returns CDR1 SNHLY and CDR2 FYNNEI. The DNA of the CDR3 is TGTGCCAGCAGATACCGGGACAGCTCCTACGAGCAGTACTTC. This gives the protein CASRYRDSSYEQYF. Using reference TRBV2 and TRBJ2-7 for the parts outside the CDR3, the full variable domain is EPEVTQTPSHQVTQMGQEVILRCVPISNHLYFYWYRQILGQKVEFLVSFYNNEISEKSEIFDDQFSVERPDGSNFTLKIRSTKLEDSAMYFCASRYRDSSYEQYFGPGTRLTVT.

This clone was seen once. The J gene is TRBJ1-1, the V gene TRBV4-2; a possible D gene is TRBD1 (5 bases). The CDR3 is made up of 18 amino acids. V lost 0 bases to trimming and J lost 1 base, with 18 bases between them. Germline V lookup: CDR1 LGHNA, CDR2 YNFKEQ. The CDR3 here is CASSQDPVSGGANTEAFF. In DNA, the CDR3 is TGTGCCAGCAGCCAAGACCCGGTAAGCGGAGGGGCGAACACTGAAGCTTTCTTT.